Below are 8 T cell receptor beta chains sequenced from a single sample in a study of blood T cell repertoires in COVID-19 (TCRdb year 2020). The library was produced with the immunoSEQ multiplex PCR assay. This immuneACCESS table, as held by TCRdb, lists in-frame sequences with V and J called but not all clones. Of the missing ones, under half trace to an unresolved V gene in checked studies; the others have no known cause. The sample contains approximately 200,000 clones, about nine tenths of them found a single time. The top ten constitute 2% to 2.5% of the sample. The specimen sequenced was PBMCs or T cells enriched from blood (not recorded which). The receptors originated from a woman aged 25-40 years who had recovered from COVID-19.

This chain uses TRBV28 with TRBJ1-5; no clear D gene. CDR3 length equals 16 residues. Between the trimmed V and J ends, which lost 6 bases and 0 bases, there was a span of 15 bases. The germline V gene encodes CDR1 MDHEN and CDR2 SYDVKM. In nucleotides, the CDR3 is TGTGCCAGCAGAAAGGGCGGAGGGCATAGCAATCAGCCCCAGCATTTT. The encoded protein is CASRKGGGHSNQPQHF.

V gene TRBV24-1 combines with J gene TRBJ1-5; 8 positions agree with TRBD1. The CDR3 covers 14 residues. Per germline, CDR1 KGHDR and CDR2 SFDVKD. J gave up 7 bases and V 4 bases, and 5 bases lay outside the gene matches. CDR3 DNA: TGTGCCACCAGTGACACAGGGGGAGGGCAGCCCCAGCATTTT. Its protein product is CATSDTGGGQPQHF.

The rearrangement uses TRBV7-9 and TRBJ1-1; 8 bases match TRBD1. This CDR3 is built from 16 residues. V gave up 1 base and J gave up 5 bases; unmatched junction bases: 9. Germline CDR1 and CDR2: SEHNR and FQNEAQ (reference sequence). In DNA, the CDR3 is TGTGCCAGCAGCTTAGGTCAGGGGGCGCGGGGGACTGAAGCTTTCTTT. The encoded protein is CASSLGQGARGTEAFF.

The CDR3 DNA reads as TGTGCCAGCAGTTTTTACCCTGGAGATGGCTACACCTTC. Translating it yields CASSFYPGDGYTF. The chain carries TRBV5-4 and TRBJ1-2, with D uncertain. This CDR3 is built from 13 residues. The ends were cut back, 5 bases at V and 6 bases at J, with 14 bases in the middle. Germline CDR1 and CDR2: SGHNT and YYREEE (reference sequence).

This chain links TRBV30 with TRBJ2-2; D is possibly TRBD2 (5 bases). The germline gives CDR1 GTSNPN, CDR2 SVGIG (reference sequence). This CDR3 spans 15 amino acids. V was trimmed by 4 bases and J by 2 bases, leaving 14 bases between them. Here the CDR3 DNA reads TGTGCCTGGATCGCTGGGAGAACCAACACCGGGGAGCTGTTTTTT. Amino acid sequence: CAWIAGRTNTGELFF.

J is TRBJ1-1 and V is TRBV3-1 (or the pseudogene TRBV3-2); D might be TRBD1 (6 bases). Germline V gene lookup returns CDR1 LGHDT and CDR2 YNNKEL (reference sequence). V was cut by 0 bases and J by 11 bases, with 10 bases left in between. The CDR3 is 12 amino acids. CDR3 loop: CASSQEGGRAFF. The CDR3 nucleotides read TGTGCCAGCAGCCAAGAAGGGGGACGGGCTTTCTTT.

The chain carries TRBV2 and TRBJ2-1; 10 positions agree with TRBD2. The CDR3 is 15 amino acids. Germline V gene sequence: CDR1 SNHLY, CDR2 FYNNEI. Trimming took 7 bases from V and 12 from J; bases not matched to a gene: 15. The CDR3 loop is CASKFTSGILGGQFF. The CDR3 DNA sequence: TGTGCCAGCAAATTTACTAGCGGGATTCTTGGGGGGCAGTTCTTC.

V gene TRBV24-1 combines with J gene TRBJ2-1; possibly TRBD1 for D (5 bases). Germline-derived CDR1 and CDR2 are KGHDR and SFDVKD. The V gene lost 10 bases and the J gene lost 0 bases, with 9 bases spanning the gap. The CDR3 sequence is 13 residues long. CDR3 bases: TGTGCCACGGGGCCCCGCTCCTACAATGAGCAGTTCTTC. This gives the protein CATGPRSYNEQFF.